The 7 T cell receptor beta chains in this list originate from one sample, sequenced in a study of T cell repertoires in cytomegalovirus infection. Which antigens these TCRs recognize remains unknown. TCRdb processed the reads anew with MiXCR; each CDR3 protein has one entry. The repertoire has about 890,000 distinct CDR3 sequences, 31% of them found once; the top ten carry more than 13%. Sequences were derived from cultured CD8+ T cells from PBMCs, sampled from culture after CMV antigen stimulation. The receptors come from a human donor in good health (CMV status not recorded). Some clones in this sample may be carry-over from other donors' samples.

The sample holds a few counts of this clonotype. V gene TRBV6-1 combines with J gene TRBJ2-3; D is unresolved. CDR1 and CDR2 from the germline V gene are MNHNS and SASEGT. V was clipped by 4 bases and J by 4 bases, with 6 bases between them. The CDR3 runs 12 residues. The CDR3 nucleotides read TGTGCCAGCAGTGGGGCCCCAGATACGCAGTATTTT. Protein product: CASSGAPDTQYF.

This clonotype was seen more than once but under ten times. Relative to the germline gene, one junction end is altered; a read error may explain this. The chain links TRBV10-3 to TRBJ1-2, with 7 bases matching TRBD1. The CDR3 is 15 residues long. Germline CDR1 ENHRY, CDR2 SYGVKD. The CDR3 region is CAIREWTGQLYGYTF. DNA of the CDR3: TGTGCCATCCGTGAGTGGACAGGCCAGTTATATGGCTACACCTTC.

CDR3 sequence reads: CASSPRGGRSSPLHF. CDR3 bases: TGTGCCAGTAGCCCCCGAGGTGGGAGGTCTTCACCCCTCCACTTT. The genes are TRBV19 and TRBJ1-6; D is ambiguous. Trimming removed 6 bases from V and 9 bases from J, with 18 bases in between. This CDR3 is 15 amino acids long. Germline CDR1 reads LNHDA; CDR2 reads SQIVND (reference sequence).

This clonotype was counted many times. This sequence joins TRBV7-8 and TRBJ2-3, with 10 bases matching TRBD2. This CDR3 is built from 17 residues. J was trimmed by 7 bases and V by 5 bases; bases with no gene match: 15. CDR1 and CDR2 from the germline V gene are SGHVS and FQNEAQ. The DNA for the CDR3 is TGTGCCAGCAGCCTTAGCCTCCTAGCGGGGGAGAGACATACGCAGTATTTT. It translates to CASSLSLLAGERHTQYF.

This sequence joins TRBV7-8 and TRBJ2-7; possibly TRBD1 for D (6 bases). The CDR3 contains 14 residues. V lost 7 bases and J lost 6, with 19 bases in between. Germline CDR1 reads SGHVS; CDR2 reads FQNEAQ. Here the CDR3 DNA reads TGTGCCAGCATCATGAGCAGGGGCAAGAGCGAGCAGTACTTC. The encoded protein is CASIMSRGKSEQYF.

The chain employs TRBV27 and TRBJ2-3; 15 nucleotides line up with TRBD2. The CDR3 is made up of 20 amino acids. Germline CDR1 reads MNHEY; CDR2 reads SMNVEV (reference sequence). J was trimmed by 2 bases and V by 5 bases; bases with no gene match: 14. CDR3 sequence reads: CASSPLGLAGGISFTDTQYF. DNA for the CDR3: TGTGCCAGCAGTCCCTTGGGACTAGCGGGGGGAATTTCGTTCACAGATACGCAGTATTTT.

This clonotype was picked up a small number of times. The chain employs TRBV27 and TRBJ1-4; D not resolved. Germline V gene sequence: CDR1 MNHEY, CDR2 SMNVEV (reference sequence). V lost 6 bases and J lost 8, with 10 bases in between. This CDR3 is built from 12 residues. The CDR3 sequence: CASSRTGEKLFF. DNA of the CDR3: TGTGCCAGCAGCCGCACCGGAGAAAAACTGTTTTTT.